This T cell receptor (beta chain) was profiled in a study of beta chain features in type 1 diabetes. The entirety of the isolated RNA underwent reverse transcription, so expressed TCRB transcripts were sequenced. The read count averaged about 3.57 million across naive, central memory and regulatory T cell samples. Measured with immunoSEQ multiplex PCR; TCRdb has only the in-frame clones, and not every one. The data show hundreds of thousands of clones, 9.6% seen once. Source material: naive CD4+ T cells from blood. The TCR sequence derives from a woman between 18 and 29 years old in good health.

The CDR3 here is CASSGLTGEKSGANVLTF. CDR3 bases: TGTGCCAGCAGCGGATTAACAGGGGAGAAATCTGGGGCCAACGTCCTGACTTTC. V is TRBV5-4 and J is TRBJ2-6; TRBD1 matches at 7 bases. With 4 bases clipped from V and 1 base from J, the junction kept 11 bases outside the gene matches. CDR3 length: 18 amino acids. CDR1 is SGHNT and CDR2 is YYREEE in the germline V gene (reference sequence).